The rows below give T cell receptor beta chains drawn from one sample of a study of OX40 agonist ivuxolimab in advanced cancers. Sequencing was performed with immunoSEQ multiplex PCR; in TCRdb, only in-frame clones are kept and a portion is missing. The sample lists 65,000 to 90,000 clones, 75% to 90% occurring once. Sample: CD4+ or CD8+ T cells sorted from blood, taken in a trial of the OX40 agonist ivuxolimab. These receptors all stem from an adult with an advanced solid tumor such as melanoma, head and neck, liver or kidney cancer. The conserved cysteine and the conserved F or W are not part of the CDR3 here.

CDR3 protein: ASSIPNGQSYEQY
J gene: TRBJ2-7
V gene: TRBV19

CDR3 protein: ASTPDSTRSPLH
J gene: TRBJ1-6
V gene: TRBV7-9

CDR3 protein: ASTLPGQGASPLH
J gene: TRBJ1-6
V gene: TRBV28

CDR3 protein: ASSTHEGNEQF
J gene: TRBJ2-1
V gene: TRBV6-7

CDR3 protein: ASSVGSSGYTGELF
J gene: TRBJ2-2
V gene: TRBV9

CDR3 protein: ASSLRGRGDTQY
J gene: TRBJ2-3
V gene: TRBV11-3

CDR3 protein: ASSPPGLDASEQF
J gene: TRBJ2-1
V gene: TRBV18

CDR3 protein: ASSNRGREESGRNTGELF
J gene: TRBJ2-2
V gene: TRBV21-1

CDR3 protein: ASSPPSGGEKLF
J gene: TRBJ1-4
V gene: TRBV18

CDR3 protein: SATDRETQY
J gene: TRBJ2-5
V gene: TRBV20-1

CDR3 protein: ASSEGWASGDTDTQY
J gene: TRBJ2-3
V gene: TRBV25-1

CDR3 protein: ASSPPWGAGNSPLH
J gene: TRBJ1-6
V gene: TRBV7-2

CDR3 protein: ASSPTGVKQF
J gene: TRBJ2-1
V gene: TRBV28

CDR3 protein: ASSLALQGGNEQF
J gene: TRBJ2-1
V gene: TRBV7-2

CDR3 protein: ASSPLQGDTQY
J gene: TRBJ2-3
V gene: TRBV7-7

CDR3 protein: ASSLKGSGEQY
J gene: TRBJ2-7
V gene: TRBV5-4

CDR3 protein: ASSPPTGHTEAF
J gene: TRBJ1-1
V gene: TRBV18

CDR3 protein: ASSPGHSTGELF
J gene: TRBJ2-2
V gene: TRBV4-2

CDR3 protein: ASSSGLGDSAYGYT
J gene: TRBJ1-2
V gene: TRBV7-8

CDR3 protein: ASSMRGANDLNTEAF
J gene: TRBJ1-1
V gene: TRBV19

CDR3 protein: ASSLDPNQPQH
J gene: TRBJ1-5
V gene: TRBV5-5

CDR3 protein: ASSYGRETNEKLF
J gene: TRBJ1-4
V gene: TRBV5-1

CDR3 protein: ASSPVGQGDNEQF
J gene: TRBJ2-1
V gene: TRBV5-1

CDR3 protein: ASSPPGEGGSYGYT
J gene: TRBJ1-2
V gene: TRBV21-1

CDR3 protein: ASSLDSQETQY
J gene: TRBJ2-5
V gene: TRBV5-4

CDR3 protein: ASSGGPGGTKNIQY
J gene: TRBJ2-4
V gene: TRBV2

CDR3 protein: AARGTFSREGNTEAF
J gene: TRBJ1-1
V gene: TRBV10-3

CDR3 protein: ASRWLAHEQY
J gene: TRBJ2-7
V gene: TRBV6-1

CDR3 protein: ASSMWAPPNYEQY
J gene: TRBJ2-7
V gene: TRBV19

CDR3 protein: ASSLGQGTNTGELF
J gene: TRBJ2-2
V gene: TRBV19

CDR3 protein: ASSGDRGHGYT
J gene: TRBJ1-2
V gene: TRBV9

CDR3 protein: ASRDGQGMSPLH
J gene: TRBJ1-6
V gene: TRBV28

CDR3 protein: ASSLGTDYGYT
J gene: TRBJ1-2
V gene: TRBV11-1

CDR3 protein: ASSPRQGQGGTEAF
J gene: TRBJ1-1
V gene: TRBV19

CDR3 protein: ASSLPTGSTYGYT
J gene: TRBJ1-2
V gene: TRBV5-6

CDR3 protein: ASSFPGQGAHQPQH
J gene: TRBJ1-5
V gene: TRBV2

CDR3 protein: ASRRDPSSGELF
J gene: TRBJ2-2
V gene: TRBV5-1

CDR3 protein: ASSAGGTWFTEAF
J gene: TRBJ1-1
V gene: TRBV9

CDR3 protein: ASSLADRGTGGYT
J gene: TRBJ1-2
V gene: TRBV7-9

CDR3 protein: ASSERQGAAGYT
J gene: TRBJ1-2
V gene: TRBV6-4

CDR3 protein: ASSSVAGGRNEQF
J gene: TRBJ2-1
V gene: TRBV7-2

CDR3 protein: ASSRDSNQPQH
J gene: TRBJ1-5
V gene: TRBV6-5

CDR3 protein: ASSGGTGGTQY
J gene: TRBJ2-5
V gene: TRBV6-1

CDR3 protein: ASSLPTGQGAGANVLT
J gene: TRBJ2-6
V gene: TRBV7-6

CDR3 protein: ASSYAGTGGPDTQY
J gene: TRBJ2-3
V gene: TRBV6-5

CDR3 protein: ASSEPLAG
J gene: TRBJ1-2
V gene: TRBV10-1

CDR3 protein: ASSQDYVAGVETQY
J gene: TRBJ2-5
V gene: TRBV4-3

CDR3 protein: ASSFSGSNTEAF
J gene: TRBJ1-1
V gene: TRBV11-2

CDR3 protein: ASSLQGTDYNEQF
J gene: TRBJ2-1
V gene: TRBV11-3

CDR3 protein: ASSKGGPNEKLF
J gene: TRBJ1-4
V gene: TRBV21-1

CDR3 protein: ASSLGRGRGNSPLH
J gene: TRBJ1-6
V gene: TRBV7-8

CDR3 protein: ASSHPGQGATGELF
J gene: TRBJ2-2
V gene: TRBV2

CDR3 protein: ASTPSSYNEQF
J gene: TRBJ2-1
V gene: TRBV7-3

CDR3 protein: ASSLGVGPGELF
J gene: TRBJ2-2
V gene: TRBV7-9

CDR3 protein: ASSATVNRIYGYT
J gene: TRBJ1-2
V gene: TRBV28

CDR3 protein: ASRYGGYRYNEQF
J gene: TRBJ2-1
V gene: TRBV19

CDR3 protein: ASSSRPGTGGSGNQPQH
J gene: TRBJ1-5
V gene: TRBV7-2

CDR3 protein: ASSIGGANVLT
J gene: TRBJ2-6
V gene: TRBV19

CDR3 protein: ASSLDRGNSPLH
J gene: TRBJ1-6
V gene: TRBV6-5